This TCR beta chain was recorded in a study of T cells in localized non-small cell lung cancer. Germline CDR1 and CDR2: SGHNT and YENEEA. Germline trimming cut 5 bases from V and 3 bases from J; bases unmatched to any gene: 10. The CDR3 runs 16 residues. As regards this clone: Its antigen is still unknown.

Profiled with immunoSEQ multiplex PCR; TCRdb holds only in-frame clones, not every one. The sample contains 2,000 to 3,000 clones, about 26% of which appear only once. Study-level results: Sequencing was limited to one tumor region, leaving the possibility of heterogeneity open.

The TCR was taken from a man aged 18 to 49 with stage I lung adenocarcinoma. This chain connects TRBV11-3 to TRBJ1-1; 9 positions match TRBD1. The sequencing here drew on lung tumor tissue, taken before any cancer treatment. The CDR3: CASSVGTGRVYTEAFF. CDR3 nucleotides: TGTGCCAGCAGCGTAGGGACAGGGAGAGTTTACACTGAAGCTTTCTTT. Based on the CDR3 plus reference TRBV11-3 and TRBJ1-1, the full variable domain is EAGVVQSPRYKIIEKKQPVAFWCNPISGHNTLYWYLQNLGQGPELLIRYENEEAVDDSQLPKDRFSAERLKGVDSTLKIQPAELGDSAVYLCASSVGTGRVYTEAFFGQGTRLTVV.